This T cell receptor beta chain was found in a study of a mutant IDH1 vaccine in newly diagnosed glioma. Study at large: The therapy given earlier, which was standard therapy, consisted of radiotherapy, temozolomide, or both, and most of the patients received both.

The method was immunoSEQ multiplex PCR; TCRdb's version includes in-frame clones alone and lacks a portion of them. This table has around 78,000 clones, over 75% appearing once. Specified time point: week 5, during vaccination. Alongside topical imiquimod, each dose of vaccine comprised 300 ug of mutant IDH1 20-mer peptide. This clone showed up just once. Its specificity is unknown. This CDR3 has 14 residues. The V gene end was trimmed by 0 bases and the J gene end by 5 bases; junction bases not matched to a gene: 2. CDR1 is SGDLS, CDR2 YYNGEE, per germline. The gene calls are TRBV9 and TRBJ2-7; TRBD2 matches at 10 bases. The clonotype comes from a woman aged 50 to 65 with glioma. The sample here was PBMCs, taken from a glioma patient whose treatment included an IDH1 peptide vaccine. DNA of the CDR3: TGTGCCAGCAGCGTAGATCTAGCGGGAGACGAGCAGTACTTC. Protein sequence: CASSVDLAGDEQYF.